Described below is a single T cell receptor beta chain sequence and its context. The PCR employed 60 Vbeta primers together with 13 Jbeta primers. TCRdb's table, derived via immunoSEQ multiplex PCR, lists solely in-frame clones and lacks some. Seen here are more than 70,000 clones, more than 60% observed once, and the top ten hold roughly 3%. This record comes from a study of cytomegalovirus exposure and HLA in healthy donors. Germline CDR1 and CDR2: MNHEY and SMNVEV (reference sequence). This CDR3 region has 16 residues. The J segment lost 7 bases and the V segment lost 3 bases, leaving 8 bases of the junction unmatched.

Sequenced material: PBMCs. The sequence was obtained from a man aged 50 or older in good health and CMV-seropositive. The chain combines TRBV27 with TRBJ2-3; 12 positions match TRBD2. CDR3 protein: CASSFGLAGRGNTQYF. The CDR3 DNA is TGTGCCAGCAGTTTTGGACTAGCGGGGCGGGGGAATACGCAGTATTTT.